These T cell receptor beta chains were read from a single sample in a study of blood T cell repertoires in COVID-19. Data came from immunoSEQ multiplex PCR; TCRdb stores just in-frame clones and leaves some out. Altogether about 280,000 clones are present, around 90% being singletons, with the ten largest covering almost 9.5%. Sequencing used peripheral blood. The receptors were gathered from a man between 18 and 29 years old with active or convalescent COVID-19. Each CDR3 is given with its conserved first and last residue. The D gene is left open where the match is weak.

D gene	V gene	J gene	CDR3 protein	CDR3 DNA
TRBD1	TRBV5-6	TRBJ2-7	CASSPTPGQIYEQYF	TGTGCCAGCAGCCCAACTCCGGGACAGATTTACGAGCAGTACTTC
TRBD1	TRBV5-1	TRBJ2-2	CASTAGTGVRELFF	TGCGCCAGCACCGCCGGGACAGGGGTGAGGGAGCTGTTTTTT
.	TRBV4-3	TRBJ2-1	CASSQRGGYNEQFF	TGCGCCAGCAGCCAAAGGGGTGGATACAATGAGCAGTTCTTC
TRBD1	TRBV3-1/TRBV3-2	TRBJ2-3	CASSQSGTGATDTQYF	TGTGCCAGCAGCCAATCCGGGACAGGAGCCACAGATACGCAGTATTTT
.	TRBV12-3/TRBV12-4	TRBJ2-7	CASSFVGEQYF	TGTGCCAGCAGTTTTGTCGGCGAGCAGTACTTC
TRBD1	TRBV6-5	TRBJ2-3	CAVQAGGASTDTQYF	TGTGCCGTGCAGGCAGGGGGCGCTAGCACAGATACGCAGTATTTT
TRBD1	TRBV7-2	TRBJ2-5	CASSLPQAGTGGETQYF	TGTGCCAGCAGCCTCCCTCAGGCCGGGACAGGGGGGGAGACCCAGTACTTC
.	TRBV7-8	TRBJ2-5	CASSLSTGGAETQYF	TGTGCCAGCAGCTTAAGCACTGGGGGGGCGGAGACCCAGTACTTC
.	TRBV19	TRBJ1-6	CASSIDGTDYSPLHF	TGTGCCAGTAGTATAGATGGGACTGATTATTCACCCCTCCACTTT
TRBD1	TRBV4-3	TRBJ2-1	CASSQDIGRGHNEQFF	TGCGCCAGCAGCCAAGATATCGGCAGGGGGCACAATGAGCAGTTCTTC
TRBD2	TRBV27	TRBJ2-3	CASSSGTSSADTQYF	TGTGCCAGCAGTTCCGGGACTAGCTCCGCAGATACGCAGTATTTT
TRBD1	TRBV7-9	TRBJ2-7	CASKVGQGYEQYF	TGTGCCAGCAAGGTGGGACAGGGCTACGAGCAGTACTTC
.	TRBV9	TRBJ2-1	CASSADTENEQFF	TGTGCCAGCAGCGCTGACACGGAAAATGAGCAGTTCTTC
.	TRBV14	TRBJ1-2	CASSQLDRPYGYTF	TGTGCCAGCAGCCAACTCGACAGGCCCTATGGCTACACCTTC